What follows describes a single TCR beta chain. This sample is drawn from a study of blood T cell repertoires in COVID-19. As for the study in general: COVID-19 samples, acute and convalescent, were from the United States, Italy and Spain. T cells, B-cell-depleted T cells, or PBMCs provided the cDNA or gDNA that served as material.

The germline CDR1 and CDR2 sequences are SEHNR and FQNEAQ (reference sequence). The CDR3 loop spans 15 amino acids. V dropped 4 bases and J dropped 0 bases, with 10 bases sitting between them. As processed by the authors: Nucleated cell number was recorded as an estimate derived from reference gene primer amplification. Clones were sequenced by immunoSEQ multiplex PCR, and TCRdb holds only the in-frame ones, with some missing. V and J calls and clone size follow that table, whereas D and trimming were derived from the DNA. The sample includes 210,000 or so clones, 85% of them seen just once. Enrolment of Seattle patients took place during active infection, and they were followed longitudinally.

Sequenced material: peripheral blood. The chain has TRBV7-9 and TRBJ2-4; D is perhaps TRBD1 (5 bases). This TCR derives from a middle-aged man with COVID-19, enrolled during active disease. CDR3 nucleotides: TGTGCCAGCAGCTCCGCAGGGATAGCCAAAAACATTCAGTACTTC. Residues: CASSSAGIAKNIQYF.